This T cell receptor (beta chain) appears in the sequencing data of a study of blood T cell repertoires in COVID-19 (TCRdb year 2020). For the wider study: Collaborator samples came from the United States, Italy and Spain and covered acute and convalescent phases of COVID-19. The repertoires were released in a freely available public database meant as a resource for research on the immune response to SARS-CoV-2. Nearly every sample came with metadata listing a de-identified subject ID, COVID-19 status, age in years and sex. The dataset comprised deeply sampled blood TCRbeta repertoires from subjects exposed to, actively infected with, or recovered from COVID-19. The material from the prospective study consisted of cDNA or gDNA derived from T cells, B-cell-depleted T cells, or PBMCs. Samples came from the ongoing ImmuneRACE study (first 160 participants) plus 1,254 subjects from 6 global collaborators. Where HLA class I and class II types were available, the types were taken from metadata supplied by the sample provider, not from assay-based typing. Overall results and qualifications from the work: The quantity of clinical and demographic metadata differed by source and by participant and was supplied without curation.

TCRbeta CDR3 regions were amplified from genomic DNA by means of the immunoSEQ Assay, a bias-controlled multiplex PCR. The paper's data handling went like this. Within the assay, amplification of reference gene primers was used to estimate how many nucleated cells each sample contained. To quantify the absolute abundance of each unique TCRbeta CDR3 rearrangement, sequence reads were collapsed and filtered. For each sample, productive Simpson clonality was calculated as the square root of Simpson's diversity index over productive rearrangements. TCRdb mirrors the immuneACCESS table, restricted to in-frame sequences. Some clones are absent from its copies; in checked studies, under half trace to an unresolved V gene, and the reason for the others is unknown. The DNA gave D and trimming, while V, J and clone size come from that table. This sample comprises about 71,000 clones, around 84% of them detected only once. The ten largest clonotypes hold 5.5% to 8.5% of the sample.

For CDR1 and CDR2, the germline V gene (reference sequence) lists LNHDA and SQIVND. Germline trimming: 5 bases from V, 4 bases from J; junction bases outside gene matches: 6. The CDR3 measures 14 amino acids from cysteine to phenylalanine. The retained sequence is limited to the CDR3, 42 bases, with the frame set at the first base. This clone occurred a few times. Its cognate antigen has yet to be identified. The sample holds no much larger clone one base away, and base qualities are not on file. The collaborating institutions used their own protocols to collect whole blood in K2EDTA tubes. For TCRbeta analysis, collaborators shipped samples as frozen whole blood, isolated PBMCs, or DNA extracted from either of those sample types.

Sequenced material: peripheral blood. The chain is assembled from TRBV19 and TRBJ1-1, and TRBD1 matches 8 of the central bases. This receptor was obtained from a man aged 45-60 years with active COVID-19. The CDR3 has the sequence CASSDTDRGTEAFF. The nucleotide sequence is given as TGTGCCAGTAGTGATACTGACAGGGGCACTGAAGCTTTCTTT.